The TCR beta chain under discussion was sequenced for a study of radiation and T cells in renal cell carcinoma. Overall study: Nephrectomy followed 15 Gy stereotactic body radiation by 4 weeks.

Time point indicated: blood 2 weeks post-SBRT. The treatment: 15 Gy SBRT to primary tumor, nephrectomy 4 weeks later. The patient's renal cell carcinoma had clear cell pathology. About this clone: Its specificity is not known.

Looked up from germline, CDR1 is MNHNS and CDR2 is SASEGT. The CDR3 has 14 amino acids. Trimming shortened V by 10 bases and J by 0 bases, and 13 bases separated the two germline ends. TCRdb's table, derived via immunoSEQ multiplex PCR, lists solely in-frame clones and lacks some. In the table there are some 75,000 clones, roughly 82% of which are singletons. Whole-study findings and limits: Top tumor clonotypes rose in blood 2 weeks post-radiation, then contracted.

V gene TRBV6-1 combines with J gene TRBJ2-1; D might be TRBD1 (5 bases). This TCR was sampled from a man in his sixties with renal cell carcinoma. The material was blood, obtained from a patient whose treatment included radiotherapy and nephrectomy. Here the CDR3 DNA reads TGTGCCATAGGGGCAGCGAGCTCCTACAATGAGCAGTTCTTC. This codes for CAIGAASSYNEQFF.